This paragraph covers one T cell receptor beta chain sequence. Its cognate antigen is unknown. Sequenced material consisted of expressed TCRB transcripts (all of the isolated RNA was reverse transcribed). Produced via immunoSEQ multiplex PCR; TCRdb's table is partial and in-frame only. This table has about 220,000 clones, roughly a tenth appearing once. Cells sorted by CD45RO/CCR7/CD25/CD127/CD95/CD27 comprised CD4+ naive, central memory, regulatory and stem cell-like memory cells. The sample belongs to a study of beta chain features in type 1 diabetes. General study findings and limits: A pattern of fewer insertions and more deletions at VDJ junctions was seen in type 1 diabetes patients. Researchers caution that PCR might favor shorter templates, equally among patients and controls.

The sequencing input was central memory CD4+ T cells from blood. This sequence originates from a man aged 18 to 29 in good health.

The CDR3 nucleotides read TGTGCCAGCAGCCCCCGGACTAGCGGGAGCGGGGAGCTGTTTTTT. As protein: CASSPRTSGSGELFF. The chain carries TRBV11-3 and TRBJ2-2; 13 bases fit TRBD2. Trimming took 5 bases from V and 7 from J; bases not matched to a gene: 4. The CDR3 extends over 15 amino acids. Per germline, CDR1 SGHNT and CDR2 YENEEA.